A selection of T cell receptor beta chains follows, all from one sample in a study of OX40 agonist ivuxolimab in advanced cancers. TCRdb keeps only in-frame clones here, not all; method: immunoSEQ multiplex PCR. The repertoire holds over 20,000 clones, with approximately 78% as singletons. Sequencing was performed on CD4+ or CD8+ T cells sorted from blood, taken in a trial of the OX40 agonist ivuxolimab. The source is an adult with an advanced solid tumor such as melanoma, head and neck, liver or kidney cancer. CDR3s include the opening cysteine and the closing phenylalanine or tryptophan. Each record gives: V gene, J gene, clone size, D gene, CDR3 DNA, CDR3 protein. D genes are given only for firm matches. Size values are once, few and many counts, or a class for expanded clones, and some rows have none.

v_gene: TRBV2
j_gene: TRBJ2-7
abundance: -
d_gene: -
CDR3nt: TGTGCCAGCAGTTATTCTAGCGACGAGCAGTACTTC
CDR3aa: CASSYSSDEQYF

v_gene: TRBV7-3
j_gene: TRBJ2-6
abundance: few
d_gene: TRBD1
CDR3nt: TGTGCCAGCAGCCTCGGACAGGGGCTAGCTGGGGCCAACGTCCTGACTTTC
CDR3aa: CASSLGQGLAGANVLTF

v_gene: TRBV7-3
j_gene: TRBJ2-3
abundance: -
d_gene: -
CDR3nt: TGTGCCAGCAGCTTAGACCGGCACACAGATACGCAGTATTTT
CDR3aa: CASSLDRHTDTQYF

v_gene: TRBV4-2
j_gene: TRBJ2-2
abundance: -
d_gene: TRBD1
CDR3nt: TGTGCCAGCAGCCCGCAGGGGGCCGGGGAGCTGTTTTTT
CDR3aa: CASSPQGAGELFF

v_gene: TRBV30
j_gene: TRBJ2-3
abundance: -
d_gene: -
CDR3nt: TGTGCCTGGAGTGTTCAGGACACAGATACGCAGTATTTT
CDR3aa: CAWSVQDTDTQYF

v_gene: TRBV28
j_gene: TRBJ2-1
abundance: -
d_gene: -
CDR3nt: TGTGCCAGCAGTTTAGGTAATGAGCAGTTCTTC
CDR3aa: CASSLGNEQFF

v_gene: TRBV7-2
j_gene: TRBJ2-7
abundance: few
d_gene: -
CDR3nt: TGTGCCAGCAAAATCGCGGGGAACTACGAGCAGTACTTC
CDR3aa: CASKIAGNYEQYF

v_gene: TRBV6-1
j_gene: TRBJ2-7
abundance: -
d_gene: TRBD1
CDR3nt: TGTGCCAGCAGCCTTGGACAGGGTGCATACGAGCAGTACTTC
CDR3aa: CASSLGQGAYEQYF

v_gene: TRBV9
j_gene: TRBJ2-6
abundance: -
d_gene: TRBD1
CDR3nt: TGTGCCAGCAGCGTCCCAAGGGACAGGGGTATACTTGGGGCCAACGTCCTGACTTTC
CDR3aa: CASSVPRDRGILGANVLTF

v_gene: TRBV9
j_gene: TRBJ2-7
abundance: -
d_gene: -
CDR3nt: TGTGCCAGCAGCGTAGCGGGTGGGTTCGACGAGCAGTACTTC
CDR3aa: CASSVAGGFDEQYF

v_gene: TRBV5-5
j_gene: TRBJ2-2
abundance: -
d_gene: TRBD2
CDR3nt: TGTGCCAGCAGCTTGGATGTTAGCGGGACCGGGGAGCTGTTTTTT
CDR3aa: CASSLDVSGTGELFF

v_gene: TRBV5-1
j_gene: TRBJ2-5
abundance: -
d_gene: TRBD2
CDR3nt: TGCGCCAGCAGCTTGCGGCTAGCGGGGGGGCTAGAGACCCAGTACTTC
CDR3aa: CASSLRLAGGLETQYF

v_gene: TRBV19
j_gene: TRBJ2-7
abundance: -
d_gene: -
CDR3nt: TGTGCCAGTAGTTTACTCCGGGACGCGGGCTACGAGCAGTACTTC
CDR3aa: CASSLLRDAGYEQYF

v_gene: TRBV30
j_gene: TRBJ2-5
abundance: -
d_gene: TRBD1
CDR3nt: TGTGCCTGGAGTGTACCGACAGGGTCATTTGAGACCCAGTACTTC
CDR3aa: CAWSVPTGSFETQYF

v_gene: TRBV2
j_gene: TRBJ2-1
abundance: -
d_gene: TRBD2
CDR3nt: TGTGCCAGCGAAGCGATGGTTCTAGCGGGAGGGTACAATGAGCAGTTCTTC
CDR3aa: CASEAMVLAGGYNEQFF

v_gene: TRBV7-3
j_gene: TRBJ1-2
abundance: -
d_gene: -
CDR3nt: TGTGCCAGCAGCGTAACAGGGAGGGGAGGCTACACCTTC
CDR3aa: CASSVTGRGGYTF

v_gene: TRBV5-4
j_gene: TRBJ1-2
abundance: few
d_gene: TRBD1
CDR3nt: TGTGCCAGCAGCTCGGGGACAGGGGGTCGGGGCTACACCTTC
CDR3aa: CASSSGTGGRGYTF

v_gene: TRBV28
j_gene: TRBJ1-1
abundance: few
d_gene: -
CDR3nt: TGTGCCAGCAGTTTTGGGAGAATGAACACTGAAGCTTTCTTT
CDR3aa: CASSFGRMNTEAFF

v_gene: TRBV2
j_gene: TRBJ1-5
abundance: -
d_gene: TRBD1
CDR3nt: TGTGCCAGCAGTGGACAGGGCGTCTATCAGCCCCAGCATTTT
CDR3aa: CASSGQGVYQPQHF

v_gene: TRBV7-3
j_gene: TRBJ2-2
abundance: -
d_gene: -
CDR3nt: TGTGCCAGCAGCACCGGACGGACCGGGGAGCTGTTTTTT
CDR3aa: CASSTGRTGELFF

v_gene: TRBV9
j_gene: TRBJ2-5
abundance: -
d_gene: -
CDR3nt: TGTGCCAGCAGCACCTCTTCCCAAGAGACCCAGTACTTC
CDR3aa: CASSTSSQETQYF

v_gene: TRBV11-1
j_gene: TRBJ2-3
abundance: -
d_gene: -
CDR3nt: TGTGCCAGCAGCCGAGGGGGAGTGGGGTCAGATACGCAGTATTTT
CDR3aa: CASSRGGVGSDTQYF

v_gene: TRBV18
j_gene: TRBJ2-1
abundance: -
d_gene: TRBD2
CDR3nt: TGTGCCAGCTCACCAAGGAAGGGCGGGAGCTCCTACAATGAGCAGTTCTTC
CDR3aa: CASSPRKGGSSYNEQFF

v_gene: TRBV18
j_gene: TRBJ2-1
abundance: -
d_gene: -
CDR3nt: TGTGCCAGCTCACCAAATCCCGGGAACAATGAGCAGTTCTTC
CDR3aa: CASSPNPGNNEQFF

v_gene: TRBV29-1
j_gene: TRBJ2-3
abundance: -
d_gene: -
CDR3nt: TGCAGCGTTGATCCCGCGGCTAGCACAGATACGCAGTATTTT
CDR3aa: CSVDPAASTDTQYF

v_gene: TRBV6-5
j_gene: TRBJ1-1
abundance: -
d_gene: -
CDR3nt: TGTGCCAGCAGTTACTCGAAGAAAGCTGAAGCTTTCTTT
CDR3aa: CASSYSKKAEAFF

v_gene: TRBV5-1
j_gene: TRBJ2-5
abundance: -
d_gene: TRBD2
CDR3nt: TGCGCCAGCAGCTTGGGACTAGCGGGGACCTCAGGGGAGACCCAGTACTTC
CDR3aa: CASSLGLAGTSGETQYF

v_gene: TRBV5-8
j_gene: TRBJ2-5
abundance: -
d_gene: -
CDR3nt: TGTGCCAGCAGCCCAGGGTTTTCTAACCAGTACCAAGAGACCCAGTACTTC
CDR3aa: CASSPGFSNQYQETQYF

v_gene: TRBV30
j_gene: TRBJ1-2
abundance: -
d_gene: -
CDR3nt: TGTGCCAGAGGACGGAGGGGCGGGTATGGCTACACCTTC
CDR3aa: CARGRRGGYGYTF

v_gene: TRBV4-2
j_gene: TRBJ2-6
abundance: -
d_gene: -
CDR3nt: TGTGCCAGCTCCGACTCATCAACTGGGGCCAACGTCCTGACTTTC
CDR3aa: CASSDSSTGANVLTF

v_gene: TRBV4-1
j_gene: TRBJ1-3
abundance: -
d_gene: -
CDR3nt: TGCGCCAGCAGCCCCACAACGTCAGGAGCTGGAAACACCATATATTTT
CDR3aa: CASSPTTSGAGNTIYF

v_gene: TRBV6-5
j_gene: TRBJ2-7
abundance: -
d_gene: TRBD1
CDR3nt: TGTGCCAGCTCCACCCGGACAGGGATGTACGAGCAGTACTTC
CDR3aa: CASSTRTGMYEQYF

v_gene: TRBV6-1
j_gene: TRBJ1-4
abundance: -
d_gene: -
CDR3nt: TGTGCCAGCAGTGAAGTAAGGACAAGTGAAAAACTGTTTTTT
CDR3aa: CASSEVRTSEKLFF

v_gene: TRBV19
j_gene: TRBJ1-3
abundance: -
d_gene: -
CDR3nt: TGTGCCAGTACTTCTTTCGGACATTTTACCTCTGGAAACACCATATATTTT
CDR3aa: CASTSFGHFTSGNTIYF

v_gene: TRBV2
j_gene: TRBJ2-7
abundance: -
d_gene: -
CDR3nt: TGTGCCAGCATCTCGGGACCGGGTGGCTACGAGCAGTACTTC
CDR3aa: CASISGPGGYEQYF

v_gene: TRBV5-1
j_gene: TRBJ1-1
abundance: -
d_gene: -
CDR3nt: TGCGCCAGCAGCTTGGACGGCCCGAGGGCCACTGAAGCTTTCTTT
CDR3aa: CASSLDGPRATEAFF

v_gene: TRBV28
j_gene: TRBJ2-7
abundance: -
d_gene: -
CDR3nt: TGTGCCAGCAGTCCCTGGGGCCGCGGCCTGGGATACGAGCAGTACTTC
CDR3aa: CASSPWGRGLGYEQYF

v_gene: TRBV5-4
j_gene: TRBJ1-2
abundance: -
d_gene: -
CDR3nt: TGTGCCAGCAGGGAAGGAGCAGGGAACTATGGCTACACCTTC
CDR3aa: CASREGAGNYGYTF

v_gene: TRBV30
j_gene: TRBJ1-1
abundance: few
d_gene: -
CDR3nt: TGTGCCTGGAGAGCCTCGGGGAACACTGAAGCTTTCTTT
CDR3aa: CAWRASGNTEAFF

v_gene: TRBV5-1
j_gene: TRBJ1-1
abundance: -
d_gene: -
CDR3nt: TGCGCCAGCAGCTTGGTGGGCCAGTCCACTGAAGCTTTCTTT
CDR3aa: CASSLVGQSTEAFF

v_gene: TRBV15
j_gene: TRBJ2-1
abundance: few
d_gene: -
CDR3nt: TGTGCCACCAGCGCCTACGGAGGGGCTAGCTCCTACAATGAGCAGTTCTTC
CDR3aa: CATSAYGGASSYNEQFF

v_gene: TRBV9
j_gene: TRBJ1-3
abundance: -
d_gene: -
CDR3nt: TGTGCCAGCAGCGTCGGGACCGAGGGAAACACCATATATTTT
CDR3aa: CASSVGTEGNTIYF

v_gene: TRBV4-1
j_gene: TRBJ2-3
abundance: once
d_gene: -
CDR3nt: TGCGCCAGCAGCCAAGCTGACAGGGAGGCAGATACGCAGTATTTT
CDR3aa: CASSQADREADTQYF

v_gene: TRBV7-2
j_gene: TRBJ2-1
abundance: -
d_gene: -
CDR3nt: TGTGCCAGCAGCTCCCCCCCCCTCGACAATGAGCAGTTCTTC
CDR3aa: CASSSPPLDNEQFF

v_gene: TRBV9
j_gene: TRBJ2-5
abundance: -
d_gene: -
CDR3nt: TGTGCCAGCAGCGTAGGGACAGCCCAAGAGACCCAGTACTTC
CDR3aa: CASSVGTAQETQYF

v_gene: TRBV30
j_gene: TRBJ1-4
abundance: -
d_gene: -
CDR3nt: TGTGCCTGGAGTGCACCTCCATTGGGTGAAAAACTGTTTTTT
CDR3aa: CAWSAPPLGEKLFF

v_gene: TRBV4-2
j_gene: TRBJ1-6
abundance: -
d_gene: -
CDR3nt: TGTGCCAGCAGCCAGGATTACAGGAATTCACCCCTCCACTTT
CDR3aa: CASSQDYRNSPLHF

v_gene: TRBV6-6
j_gene: TRBJ1-4
abundance: -
d_gene: TRBD1
CDR3nt: TGTGCCAGCAGTTACCCACAGGGGGCTGAAGAAAAACTGTTTTTT
CDR3aa: CASSYPQGAEEKLFF

v_gene: TRBV5-6
j_gene: TRBJ2-5
abundance: -
d_gene: TRBD2
CDR3nt: TGTGCCAGCAGCTTGATTACCAGCGGGAGGCCAGAGACCCAGTACTTC
CDR3aa: CASSLITSGRPETQYF

v_gene: TRBV10-3
j_gene: TRBJ2-5
abundance: -
d_gene: -
CDR3nt: TGTGCCATCAGCGGGGGTCAAGAGACCCAGTACTTC
CDR3aa: CAISGGQETQYF

v_gene: TRBV28
j_gene: TRBJ2-3
abundance: few
d_gene: -
CDR3nt: TGTGCCAGCAGTTTGGGCACAGATACGCAGTATTTT
CDR3aa: CASSLGTDTQYF

v_gene: TRBV7-2
j_gene: TRBJ1-5
abundance: -
d_gene: TRBD1
CDR3nt: TGTGCCAGCAGCCTACAGGGGGCTTATCAGCCCCAGCATTTT
CDR3aa: CASSLQGAYQPQHF

v_gene: TRBV5-5
j_gene: TRBJ2-7
abundance: few
d_gene: -
CDR3nt: TGTGCCAGCAGCTTGGGGGGGACCTCCTACGAGCAGTACTTC
CDR3aa: CASSLGGTSYEQYF

v_gene: TRBV5-1
j_gene: TRBJ2-2
abundance: few
d_gene: TRBD2
CDR3nt: TGCGCCAGCAGGTCGGGACTAGCGGGGGTGAACACCGGGGAGCTGTTTTTT
CDR3aa: CASRSGLAGVNTGELFF

v_gene: TRBV30
j_gene: TRBJ1-4
abundance: -
d_gene: -
CDR3nt: TGTGCCTCCATGGGAAGGGCCTCTAATGAAAAACTGTTTTTT
CDR3aa: CASMGRASNEKLFF

v_gene: TRBV5-4
j_gene: TRBJ2-3
abundance: -
d_gene: TRBD2
CDR3nt: TGTGCCAGCAGCTCCGGCCCCATTAGTAGCGGGGGGCCGGGGGATACGCAGTATTTT
CDR3aa: CASSSGPISSGGPGDTQYF

v_gene: TRBV7-3
j_gene: TRBJ2-3
abundance: once
d_gene: -
CDR3nt: TGTGCCAGCAGCTATAAAGGGGGCACAGATACGCAGTATTTT
CDR3aa: CASSYKGGTDTQYF

v_gene: TRBV6-1
j_gene: TRBJ2-3
abundance: -
d_gene: TRBD2
CDR3nt: TGTGCCAGCAAAGCGGGGGATACCTCAGAGAATACGCAGTATTTT
CDR3aa: CASKAGDTSENTQYF

v_gene: TRBV7-2
j_gene: TRBJ1-2
abundance: few
d_gene: -
CDR3nt: TGTGCCAGCAGCCCGGGGGGGCGACGGTATGGCTACACCTTC
CDR3aa: CASSPGGRRYGYTF

v_gene: TRBV7-2
j_gene: TRBJ1-3
abundance: -
d_gene: TRBD1
CDR3nt: TGTGCCAGCAGCCACTACAGGGGTGAAAACACCATATATTTT
CDR3aa: CASSHYRGENTIYF